The 2 T cell receptor beta chains below all came from one sample that was sequenced in a study of blood T cell repertoires in COVID-19. Profiled with immunoSEQ multiplex PCR; TCRdb holds only in-frame clones, not every one. This repertoire shows 200,000 or so clones, approximately 80% found once; its top ten account for 10%. Sequenced material: peripheral blood. The receptors stem from a woman at least 80 years old with acute or convalescent COVID-19.

The chain links TRBV11-3 to TRBJ2-1, with 11 positions matching TRBD1. Germline CDR1 and CDR2: SGHNT and YENEEA. The CDR3 consists of 16 residues. Trimming at V came to 0 bases and at J to 8 bases, leaving 6 bases not matched to a gene. The CDR3 is CASSLDGQGASDEQFF. In DNA, the CDR3 is TGTGCCAGCAGCTTAGATGGACAGGGGGCGTCGGATGAGCAGTTCTTC.

This clone occurred once. V gene TRBV7-8 combines with J gene TRBJ2-1, with D possibly being TRBD1 (5 bases). Trimming removed 2 bases from V and 9 bases from J, with 14 bases in between. The V gene's germline CDR1 is SGHVS and CDR2 FQNEAQ. The length of the CDR3 is 14 residues. The chain's CDR3 is CASSLSYAGAEQFF. The CDR3 DNA reads as TGTGCCAGCAGCTTATCGTACGCTGGGGCTGAGCAGTTCTTC.